The 8 T cell receptor beta chains given below trace back to one sample, sequenced in a study of Ad26.COV2.S vaccination and SARS-CoV-2 variants (dated by TCRdb to 2020 to 2023). The method was the immunoSEQ multiplex PCR assay. In its TCRdb copy, this immuneACCESS table keeps in-frame sequences only and misses some clones. Where compared with another copy, unresolved V genes explain less than half of these, and the others have no known cause. In all, the sample holds about 680,000 clones, and about 90% of those were seen once. Of the sample, about 1.5% falls within the top ten clones. In the paper's terms, the treatment or condition label means: about 20 received Ad26.COV2.S at low or high dose, single or two shots; a few received placebo; per-sample allocation not given. Repertoires of vaccine and placebo recipients were sequenced from samples taken on day 63 after the first injection. The sequencing used peripheral blood, collected in a trial of Ad26.COV2.S vaccine versus placebo. These receptors were obtained from a person between 18 and 60 years old who received the Ad26.COV2.S COVID-19 vaccine or a placebo.

This rearrangement joins TRBV10-3 to TRBJ2-1; no clear D. This CDR3 has 13 residues. V was pared by 6 bases and J by 5 bases, with 11 bases between. CDR1 ENHRY and CDR2 SYGVKD come from the germline V gene. CDR3 region: CAIRLDLHNEQFF. As DNA, the CDR3 is TGTGCCATCAGACTGGACCTCCACAATGAGCAGTTCTTC.

The chain carries TRBV19 and TRBJ1-5; D is uncertain. The CDR3 is made up of 16 amino acids. Looked up from germline, CDR1 is LNHDA and CDR2 is SQIVND (reference sequence). V dropped 2 bases and J dropped 1 base, with 12 bases sitting between them. Here the CDR3 DNA reads TGTGCCAGTAGTATATTGCGCGGCCGGAGCAATCAGCCCCAGCATTTT. Translation: CASSILRGRSNQPQHF.

This clone showed up just once. The V and J genes are TRBV6-5 and TRBJ1-6; perhaps TRBD1 as D (5 bases). Trimming left V 5 bases short and J 7 bases short, with 15 bases between. Germline values: CDR1 MNHEY, CDR2 SVGAGI. The CDR3 is 15 amino acids. The DNA of the CDR3 is TGTGCCAGCAGTCGCTCTGACAGCTCGAATTCACCCCTCCACTTT. It encodes CASSRSDSSNSPLHF.

This clone was seen a few times. V is TRBV19 and J is TRBJ2-7, with a weak D call TRBD2 (6 bases). V gave up 6 bases and J gave up 4 bases, with 10 bases separating them. The CDR3 has 12 residues. Germline V gene data show CDR1 as LNHDA and CDR2 as SQIVND (reference sequence). CDR3 nucleotide sequence: TGTGCCAGTAGGGCTAGCGCTTACGAGCAGTACTTC. Protein product: CASRASAYEQYF. Full variable domain (missing parts from reference TRBV19 and TRBJ2-7): DGGITQSPKYLFRKEGQNVTLSCEQNLNHDAMYWYRQDPGQGLRLIYYSQIVNDFQKGDIAEGYSVSREKKESFPLTVTSAQKNPTAFYLCASRASAYEQYFGPGTRLTVT.

This chain connects TRBV5-4 to TRBJ2-1, with 8 bases aligning to TRBD2. The trim removed 4 bases at V and 8 bases at J, leaving 11 bases unmatched. The CDR3 is made up of 15 amino acids. The germline gives CDR1 SGHNT, CDR2 YYREEE (reference sequence). The CDR3 reads CASSVQRGLRDEQFF. In nucleotides, the CDR3 is TGTGCCAGCAGCGTCCAGCGGGGGCTTAGGGATGAGCAGTTCTTC.

This clone has a single count. The chain's CDR3 is CASSLLPGRGASTDTQYF. The CDR3 DNA follows: TGTGCCAGCAGCTTGCTACCAGGTCGGGGGGCTAGCACAGATACGCAGTATTTT. This chain links TRBV7-2 with TRBJ2-3; the D gene is possibly TRBD2 (7 bases). The CDR3 has 18 amino acids. Germline CDR1 and CDR2: SGHTA and FQGNSA. V was clipped by 3 bases and J by 0 bases, with 19 bases between them.

The gene calls are TRBV4-2 and TRBJ1-1; TRBD1 is a possible D gene (5 bases). Per the germline V gene, CDR1 is LGHNA and CDR2 is YNFKEQ. This CDR3 spans 13 amino acids. The V gene lost 3 bases and the J gene lost 7 bases, with 12 bases spanning the gap. The CDR3 protein is CASSHGGMSEAFF. The CDR3 nucleotides read TGTGCCAGCAGCCACGGGGGAATGAGTGAAGCTTTCTTT.

V usage is TRBV4-1 and J usage is TRBJ2-4; no clear D gene. V lost 2 bases to trimming and J lost 1 base, with 9 bases between them. Germline V gene lookup returns CDR1 MGHRA and CDR2 YSYEKL. The CDR3 spans 15 residues. The CDR3 region is CASSQLGMAKNIQYF. The CDR3 region has the DNA TGCGCCAGCAGCCAATTGGGGATGGCCAAAAACATTCAGTACTTC.